This is a list of T cell receptor beta chains from one sample in a study of T cells in Graves' hyperthyroidism and ophthalmopathy. A single record per CDR3 protein comes from TCRdb applying MiXCR to the multiplex PCR reads. The top ten hold 30% of the sample, which has about 290,000 distinct CDR3 sequences, around 15% seen once. Sequences were obtained from blood. Receptors were obtained from a woman between 50 and 59 years old with Graves' hyperthyroidism that later progressed to Graves' ophthalmopathy. Each CDR3 is given with its conserved first and last residue. The order of the fields is J gene, clone size, D gene, V gene, CDR3 DNA, CDR3 protein. The D gene is left open where the match is weak. Clone size, where shown, is once, few, many, or a class for clones that have expanded.

TRBJ2-7	many	TRBD2	TRBV28	TGTGCCAGCAAGGATTTACGAGCGGGAGGGGGACTCTACGACGGGCAGTACTTC	CASKDLRAGGGLYDGQYF
TRBJ2-3	many	-	TRBV5-1	TGCGCCAGCAGCTTGGAGCTACCCCCGGAGGATACGCAGTATTTT	CASSLELPPEDTQYF
TRBJ2-5	-	-	TRBV20-1	TGCAGTGCCGGGAGTCAAGAGACCCAGTACTTC	CSAGSQETQYF
TRBJ1-5	many	-	TRBV2	TGTGCCAGCAGGAGGGACCCCGTTTATCAGCCCCAGCATTTT	CASRRDPVYQPQHF
TRBJ1-1	many	-	TRBV10-3	TGTGCCATCAGTACACAGGGCTTGAACACTGAAGCTTTCTTT	CAISTQGLNTEAFF
TRBJ2-7	many	-	TRBV18	TGTGCCAGCTCACCTACATCGAGCTCCTACGAGCAGTACTTC	CASSPTSSSYEQYF
TRBJ2-7	-	-	TRBV29-1	TGCAGCGTTGGGGGCCTAGCCTACGAGCAGTACTTC	CSVGGLAYEQYF
TRBJ2-5	many	TRBD2	TRBV20-1	TGCAGTGCTAGAGAGCTAGCGGGAGGGCTAGGCTTATTAGAGACCCAGTACTTC	CSARELAGGLGLLETQYF
TRBJ2-7	many	TRBD2	TRBV9	TGTGCCAGCAGCGTAGAGGAAGCGGGAGGATTCTACGAGCAGTACTTC	CASSVEEAGGFYEQYF
TRBJ2-1	many	-	TRBV18	TGTGCCAGCTCACCACCGAGGGGCGATGGCAATGAGCAGTTCTTC	CASSPPRGDGNEQFF
TRBJ2-2	few	-	TRBV20-1	TGCAGTGCTAGTGAAGCGGGTTTAAACACCGGGGAGCTGTTTTTT	CSASEAGLNTGELFF
TRBJ1-1	many	-	TRBV3-1	TGTGCCAGCAGCCAAGATCTGGGGAACACTGAAGCTTTCTTT	CASSQDLGNTEAFF
TRBJ2-7	many	TRBD2	TRBV27	TGTGCCAGCAGTCAGCGGGGGGTCTCCTACGAGCAGTACTTC	CASSQRGVSYEQYF
TRBJ2-1	many	-	TRBV3-1	TGTGCCAGCAGCCAAGATGGTGGCCGCAATGAGCAGTTCTTC	CASSQDGGRNEQFF
TRBJ2-1	few	TRBD2	TRBV5-6	TGTGCCAGCAGCTTAGCTAGACTAGCTTCCTTGAATGAGCAGTTCTTC	CASSLARLASLNEQFF